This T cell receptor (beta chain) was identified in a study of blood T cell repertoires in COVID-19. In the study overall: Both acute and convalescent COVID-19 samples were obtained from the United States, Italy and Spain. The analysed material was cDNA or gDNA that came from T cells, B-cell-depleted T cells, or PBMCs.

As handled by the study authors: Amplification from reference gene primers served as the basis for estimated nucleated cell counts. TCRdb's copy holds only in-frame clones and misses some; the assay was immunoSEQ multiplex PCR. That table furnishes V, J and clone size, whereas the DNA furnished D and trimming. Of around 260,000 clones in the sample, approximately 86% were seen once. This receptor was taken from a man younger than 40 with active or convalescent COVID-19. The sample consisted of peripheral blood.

The CDR3: CASSVRTGGTETQYF. CDR3 in DNA: TGTGCCAGCAGCGTAAGGACAGGGGGCACGGAGACCCAGTACTTC. This chain joins TRBV7-9 and TRBJ2-5; 11 nucleotides match TRBD1. The CDR3 contains 15 residues. The V and J ends lost 5 bases and 5 bases, in that order; junction bases with no gene match: 7. From germline, CDR1 is SEHNR and CDR2 FQNEAQ (reference sequence).